The clone carrying this T cell receptor beta chain is medium-sized (0.01 to 0.1%). The data derive from a study of OX40 agonist ivuxolimab in advanced cancers. Study as a whole: Each dose-escalation patient presented with hepatocellular carcinoma, melanoma, renal cell or head and neck cancer. Participants could have had prior anti-PD-1, anti-PD-L1 or anti-CTLA-4 therapy, and less than 45% had some. Partial responses were seen in three patients, one with hepatocellular carcinoma and two with cutaneous melanoma.

This CDR3 is 16 amino acids long. Trimming at V came to 1 base and at J to 1 base, leaving 4 bases not matched to a gene. Germline CDR1 MNHNS, CDR2 SASEGT. Samples of blood were obtained at baseline, on cycle 4 day 1, and on cycle 7 day 1. The table came from immunoSEQ multiplex PCR; TCRdb's copy has only in-frame clones and leaves some out. The data hold about 17,000 clones, with about 73% observed a single time. The sequencing used CD4+ or CD8+ T cells sorted from blood, collected in a trial of the OX40 agonist ivuxolimab. The V gene is TRBV6-1, the J gene TRBJ1-2; TRBD1 matches 9 bases. This clonotype was obtained from an adult with an advanced solid tumor such as melanoma, head and neck, liver or kidney cancer. CDR3 residues: CASSEVEGQGNYGYTF. The CDR3 DNA reads TGTGCCAGCAGTGAAGTGGAGGGACAGGGTAACTATGGCTACACCTTC.